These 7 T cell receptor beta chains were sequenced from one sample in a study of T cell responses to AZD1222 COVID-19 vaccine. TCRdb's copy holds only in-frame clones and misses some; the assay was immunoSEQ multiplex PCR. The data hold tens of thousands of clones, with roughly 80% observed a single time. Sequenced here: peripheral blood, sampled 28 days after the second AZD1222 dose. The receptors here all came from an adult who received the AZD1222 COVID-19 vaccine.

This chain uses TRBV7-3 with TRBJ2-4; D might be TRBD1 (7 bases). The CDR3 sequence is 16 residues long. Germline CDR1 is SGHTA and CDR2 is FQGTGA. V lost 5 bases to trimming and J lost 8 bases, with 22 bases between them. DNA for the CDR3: TGTGCCAGCAGCCCAACCCCACACAGGGGAGGATACATTCAGTACTTC. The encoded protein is CASSPTPHRGGYIQYF.

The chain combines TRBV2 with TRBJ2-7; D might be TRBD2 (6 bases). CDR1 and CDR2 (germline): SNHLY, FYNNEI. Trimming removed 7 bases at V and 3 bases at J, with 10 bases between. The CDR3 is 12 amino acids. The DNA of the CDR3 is TGTGCCAGCACGGGACTCCACTACGAGCAGTACTTC. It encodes CASTGLHYEQYF.

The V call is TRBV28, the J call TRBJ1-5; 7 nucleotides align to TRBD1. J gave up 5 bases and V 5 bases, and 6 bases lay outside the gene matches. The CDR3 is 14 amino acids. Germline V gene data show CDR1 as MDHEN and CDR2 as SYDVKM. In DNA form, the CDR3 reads TGTGCCAGCAGTAAGCTTACAGGGGATCAGCCCCAGCATTTT. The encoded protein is CASSKLTGDQPQHF.

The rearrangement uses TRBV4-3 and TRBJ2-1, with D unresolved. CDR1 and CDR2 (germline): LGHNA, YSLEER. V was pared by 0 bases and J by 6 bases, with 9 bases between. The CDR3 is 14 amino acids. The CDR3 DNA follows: TGCGCCAGCAGCCAAGATTCCTCGCTCAATGAGCAGTTCTTC. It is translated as CASSQDSSLNEQFF.

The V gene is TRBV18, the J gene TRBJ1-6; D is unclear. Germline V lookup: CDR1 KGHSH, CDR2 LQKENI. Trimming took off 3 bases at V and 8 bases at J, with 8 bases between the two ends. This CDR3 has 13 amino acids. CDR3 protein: CASSPLGDSPLHF. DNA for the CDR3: TGTGCCAGCTCACCGCTAGGAGATTCACCCCTCCACTTT.

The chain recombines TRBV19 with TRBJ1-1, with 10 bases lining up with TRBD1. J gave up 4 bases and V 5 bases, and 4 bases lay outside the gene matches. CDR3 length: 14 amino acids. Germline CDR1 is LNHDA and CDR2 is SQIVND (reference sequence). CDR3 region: CASSSGQGLTEAFF. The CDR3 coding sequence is TGTGCCAGTAGTTCGGGACAGGGGCTCACTGAAGCTTTCTTT.

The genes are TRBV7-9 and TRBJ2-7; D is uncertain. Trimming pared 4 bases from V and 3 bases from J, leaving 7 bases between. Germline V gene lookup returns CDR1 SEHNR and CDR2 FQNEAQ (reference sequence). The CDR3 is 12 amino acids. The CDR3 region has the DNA TGTGCCAGCAGCTCTCAGAACTACGAGCAGTACTTC. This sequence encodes CASSSQNYEQYF.